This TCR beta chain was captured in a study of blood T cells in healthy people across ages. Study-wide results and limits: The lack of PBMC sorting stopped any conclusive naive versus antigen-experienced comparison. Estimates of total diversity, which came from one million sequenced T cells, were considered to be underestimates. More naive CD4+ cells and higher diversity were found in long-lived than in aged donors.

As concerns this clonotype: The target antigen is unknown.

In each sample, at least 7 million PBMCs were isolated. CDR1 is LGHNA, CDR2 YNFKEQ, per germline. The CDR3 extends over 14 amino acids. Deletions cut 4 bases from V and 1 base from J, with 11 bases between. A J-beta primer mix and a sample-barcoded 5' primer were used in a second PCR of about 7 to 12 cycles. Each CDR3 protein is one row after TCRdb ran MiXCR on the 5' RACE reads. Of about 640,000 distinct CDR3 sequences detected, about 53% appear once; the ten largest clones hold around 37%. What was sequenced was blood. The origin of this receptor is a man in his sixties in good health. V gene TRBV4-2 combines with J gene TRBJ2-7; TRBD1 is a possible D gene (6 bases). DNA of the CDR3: TGTGCCAGCAGCCCGGGACACCCTTCCTACGAGCAGTACTTC. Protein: CASSPGHPSYEQYF.